The clone carrying this T cell receptor beta chain is a singleton in its sample. As yet, its antigen is unknown. This record belongs to a study of CD8 T cells in ankylosing spondylitis. The study, taken as a whole, reports: A motif in TCR beta, a set of several highly homologous variants, appeared characteristic of ankylosing spondylitis blood.

CDR3 length: 14 residues. V lost 11 bases and J lost 2; bases outside the gene matches: 8. Making the TCR beta libraries involved quantitative 5'-RACE with molecular barcodes. One entry per CDR3 protein, called by TCRdb with MiXCR from the 5' RACE reads. The sample comprises about 800,000 distinct CDR3 sequences, 12% of which are singletons, and just over 0.5% rests with the top ten. This receptor was obtained from a male donor with ankylosing spondylitis. The chain has TRBV23-1 and TRBJ2-1; 8 positions agree with TRBD2. TRBV23-1 falls under the ORF class, with uncertain function. Sequencing was done on a sample of blood, either unsorted or a sorted T cell fraction (not recorded which). The CDR3 bases are TGCGCCCGGGGGCGGGAGGATACCTACAATGAGCAGTTCTTC. Its translation is CARGREDTYNEQFF.